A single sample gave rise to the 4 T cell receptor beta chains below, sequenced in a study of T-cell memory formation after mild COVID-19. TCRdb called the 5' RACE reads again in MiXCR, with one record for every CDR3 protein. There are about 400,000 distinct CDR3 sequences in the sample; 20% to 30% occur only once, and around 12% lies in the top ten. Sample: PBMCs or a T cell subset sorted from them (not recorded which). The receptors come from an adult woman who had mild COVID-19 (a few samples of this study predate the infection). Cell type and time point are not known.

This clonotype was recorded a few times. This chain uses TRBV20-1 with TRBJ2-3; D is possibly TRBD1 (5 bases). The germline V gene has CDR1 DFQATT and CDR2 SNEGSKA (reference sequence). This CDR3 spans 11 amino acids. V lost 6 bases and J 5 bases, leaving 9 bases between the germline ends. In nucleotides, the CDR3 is TGCAGTGCAACGACAGAAGATACGCAGTATTTT. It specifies CSATTEDTQYF.

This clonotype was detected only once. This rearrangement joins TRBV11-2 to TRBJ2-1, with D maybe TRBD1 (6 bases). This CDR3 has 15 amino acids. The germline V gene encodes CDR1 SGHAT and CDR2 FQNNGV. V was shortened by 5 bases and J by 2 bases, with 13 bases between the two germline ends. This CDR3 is CASSGQIVAYNEQFF. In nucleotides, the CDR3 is TGTGCCAGCAGCGGACAGATAGTGGCCTACAATGAGCAGTTCTTC.

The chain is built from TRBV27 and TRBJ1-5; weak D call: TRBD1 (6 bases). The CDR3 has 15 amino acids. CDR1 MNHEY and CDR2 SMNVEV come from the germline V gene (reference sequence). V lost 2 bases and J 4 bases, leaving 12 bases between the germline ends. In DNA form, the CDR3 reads TGTGCCAGCAGTTTAATAGGGGGAGCTAATCAGCCCCAGCATTTT. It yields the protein CASSLIGGANQPQHF.

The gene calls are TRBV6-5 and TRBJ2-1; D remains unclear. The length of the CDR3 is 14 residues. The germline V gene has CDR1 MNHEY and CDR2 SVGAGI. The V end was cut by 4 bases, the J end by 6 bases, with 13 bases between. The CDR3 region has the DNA TGTGCCAGCAGTTCCGGGCGGCCCGGCAATGAGCAGTTCTTC. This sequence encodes CASSSGRPGNEQFF.